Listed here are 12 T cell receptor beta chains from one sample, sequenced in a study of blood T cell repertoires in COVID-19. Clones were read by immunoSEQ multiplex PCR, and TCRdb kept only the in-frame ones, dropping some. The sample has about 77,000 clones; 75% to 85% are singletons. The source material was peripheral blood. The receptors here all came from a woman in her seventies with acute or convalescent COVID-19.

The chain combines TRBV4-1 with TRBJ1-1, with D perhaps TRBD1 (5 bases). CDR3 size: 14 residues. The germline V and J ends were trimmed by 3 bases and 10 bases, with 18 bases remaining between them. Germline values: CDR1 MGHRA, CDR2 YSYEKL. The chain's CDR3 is CASSHLTRGSGAFF. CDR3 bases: TGCGCCAGCAGCCACCTAACGCGGGGGTCGGGAGCTTTCTTT.

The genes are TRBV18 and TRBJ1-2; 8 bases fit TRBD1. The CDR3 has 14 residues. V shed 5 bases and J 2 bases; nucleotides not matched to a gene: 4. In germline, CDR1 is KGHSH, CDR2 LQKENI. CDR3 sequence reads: CASSATGVNYGYTF. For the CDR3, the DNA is TGTGCCAGCTCAGCGACAGGGGTGAACTATGGCTACACCTTC.

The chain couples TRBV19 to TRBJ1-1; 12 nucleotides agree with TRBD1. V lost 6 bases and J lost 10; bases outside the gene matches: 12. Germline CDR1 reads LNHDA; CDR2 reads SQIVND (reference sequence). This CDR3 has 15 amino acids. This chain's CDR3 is CASSLTGTGGFRAFF. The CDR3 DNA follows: TGTGCCAGTAGCCTTACCGGGACAGGGGGCTTTAGAGCTTTCTTT. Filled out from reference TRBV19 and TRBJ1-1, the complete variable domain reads DGGITQSPKYLFRKEGQNVTLSCEQNLNHDAMYWYRQDPGQGLRLIYYSQIVNDFQKGDIAEGYSVSREKKESFPLTVTSAQKNPTAFYLCASSLTGTGGFRAFFGQGTRLTVV.

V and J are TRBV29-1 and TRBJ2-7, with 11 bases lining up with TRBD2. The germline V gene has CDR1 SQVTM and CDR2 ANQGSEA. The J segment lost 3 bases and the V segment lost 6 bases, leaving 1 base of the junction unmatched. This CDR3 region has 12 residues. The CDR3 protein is CSVGTSGYEQYF. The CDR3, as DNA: TGCAGCGTCGGGACTAGCGGCTACGAGCAGTACTTC.

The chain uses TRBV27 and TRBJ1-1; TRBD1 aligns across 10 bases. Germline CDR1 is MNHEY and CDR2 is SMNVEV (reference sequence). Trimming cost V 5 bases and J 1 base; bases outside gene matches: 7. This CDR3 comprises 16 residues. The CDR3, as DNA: TGTGCCAGCAGTGTCCGGGACAGGGGCGAGAACACTGAAGCTTTCTTT. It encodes CASSVRDRGENTEAFF.

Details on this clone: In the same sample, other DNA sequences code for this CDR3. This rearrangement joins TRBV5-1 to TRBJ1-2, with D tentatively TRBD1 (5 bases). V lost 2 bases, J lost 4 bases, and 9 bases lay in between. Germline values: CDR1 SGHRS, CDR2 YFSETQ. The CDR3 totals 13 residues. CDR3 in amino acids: CASSLDGGYGYTF. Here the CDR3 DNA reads TGCGCCAGCAGCTTAGACGGGGGCTATGGCTACACCTTC.

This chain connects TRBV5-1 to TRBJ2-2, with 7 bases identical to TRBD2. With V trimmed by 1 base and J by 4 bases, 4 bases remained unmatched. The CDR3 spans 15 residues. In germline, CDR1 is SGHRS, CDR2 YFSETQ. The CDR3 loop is CASSLLGEGTGELFF. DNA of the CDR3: TGCGCCAGCAGCTTGTTAGGGGAGGGCACCGGGGAGCTGTTTTTT.

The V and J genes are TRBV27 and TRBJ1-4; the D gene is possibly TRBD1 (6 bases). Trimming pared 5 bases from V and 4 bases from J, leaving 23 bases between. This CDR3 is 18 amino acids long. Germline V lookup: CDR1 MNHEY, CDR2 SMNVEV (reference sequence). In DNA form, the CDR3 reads TGTGCCAGCAGTCTTTCGGGCTTCAGGGGCATTAGTAATGAAAAACTGTTTTTT. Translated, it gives CASSLSGFRGISNEKLFF.

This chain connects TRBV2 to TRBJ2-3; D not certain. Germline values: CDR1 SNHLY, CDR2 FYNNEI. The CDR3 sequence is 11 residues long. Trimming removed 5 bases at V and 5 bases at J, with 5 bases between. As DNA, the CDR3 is TGTGCCAGCAGTACTTTAGATACGCAGTATTTT. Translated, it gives CASSTLDTQYF.

DNA for the CDR3: TGTGCCAGCAGCCCTTCAGGGAACAATGAGCAGTTCTTC. Translated, it gives CASSPSGNNEQFF. The genes are TRBV3-1 (or the pseudogene TRBV3-2) and TRBJ2-1; D is possibly TRBD1 (5 bases). Trimming took 4 bases from V and 5 from J, leaving 9 bases between them. The CDR3 loop spans 13 amino acids. Per germline, CDR1 LGHDT and CDR2 YNNKEL (reference sequence).

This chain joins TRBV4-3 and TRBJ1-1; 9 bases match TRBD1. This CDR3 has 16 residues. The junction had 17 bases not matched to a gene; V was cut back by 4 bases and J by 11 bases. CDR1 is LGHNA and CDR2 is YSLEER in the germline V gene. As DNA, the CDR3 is TGCGCCAGCAGCCCATACACCAAATCCGGGACAGGGTCGGCTTTCTTT. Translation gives CASSPYTKSGTGSAFF.

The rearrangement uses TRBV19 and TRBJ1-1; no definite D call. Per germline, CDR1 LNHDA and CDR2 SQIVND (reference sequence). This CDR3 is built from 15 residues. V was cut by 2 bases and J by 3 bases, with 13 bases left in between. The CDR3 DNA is TGTGCCAGTAGTATAATCCACGGCCGGGACACTGAAGCTTTCTTT. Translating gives CASSIIHGRDTEAFF.